A selection of T cell receptor beta chains follows, all from one sample in a study of T cells in narcolepsy. Profiling relied on immunoSEQ multiplex PCR, and the TCRdb table lists in-frame clones only, not all of them. The sample lists 30,000 to 35,000 clones, around 80% occurring once. Sample: memory (CD45RA-) CD4+ T cells from blood. These receptors all stem from a human donor in good health. The CDR3 runs from the conserved cysteine through the conserved F or W. A D gene is named only where the DNA matches it firmly. Size values are once, few and many counts, or a class for expanded clones, and some rows have none.

j_gene,d_gene,abundance,v_gene,CDR3nt,CDR3aa
TRBJ1-1,-,once,TRBV7-2,TGTGCCAGCAGCTCGAGATTATCCAACACTGAAGCTTTCTTT,CASSSRLSNTEAFF
TRBJ2-1,-,few,TRBV21-1,TGTGCCAGCAGCCCCATCCCCGACACCCCGGGAGGCAATGAGCAGTTCTTC,CASSPIPDTPGGNEQFF
TRBJ1-2,-,-,TRBV4-3,TGCGCCAGCAGCCAAGCTGGGATGGGCTATGGCTACACCTTC,CASSQAGMGYGYTF
TRBJ2-7,-,once,TRBV5-6,TGTGCCAGCAGCTTGTATCGACTAGGCTACGAGCAGTACTTC,CASSLYRLGYEQYF
TRBJ2-5,-,-,TRBV7-8,TGTGCCAGCAGCTTAGATCCGGCCCGACCGGAGACCCAGTACTTC,CASSLDPARPETQYF
TRBJ1-1,TRBD1,-,TRBV6-4,TGTGCCAGCAGTGACTCCATCCCGGGACAGGGGTCGAGGACTGAAGCTTTCTTT,CASSDSIPGQGSRTEAFF
TRBJ2-5,TRBD2,-,TRBV5-4,TGTGCCAGCAGCACTACGGGTAGCGGGTTGAACCACTTC,CASSTTGSGLNHF
TRBJ1-1,TRBD1,few,TRBV9,TGTGCCAGCAGCGTAGGCGGACAGGGGGCGCCAGCTTTCTTT,CASSVGGQGAPAFF
TRBJ1-4,-,-,TRBV6-5,TGTGCCAGCAGTCCAGTCGGGCTCCGGGGTGAAAAACTGTTTTTT,CASSPVGLRGEKLFF
TRBJ1-4,TRBD1,-,TRBV25-1,TGTGCCAGCAGTGAGGGCAGGGGGCTAGGTAATGAAAAACTGTTTTTT,CASSEGRGLGNEKLFF